What follows are 20 T cell receptor beta chains derived from one specimen sequenced in a study of shared clonotypes between healthy human individuals. Produced via immunoSEQ multiplex PCR; TCRdb's table is partial and in-frame only. The data hold about 500,000 clones, with 70% to 80% observed a single time. The sequencing input was PBMCs. The receptors originated from a woman in her 40s in good health. Some clones in this sample may be carry-over from other donors' samples.

The J gene is TRBJ2-3, the V gene TRBV2, with 8 bases aligning to TRBD2. The CDR3 is 14 residues long. The V gene end was trimmed by 6 bases and the J gene end by 6 bases; junction bases not matched to a gene: 8. From germline, CDR1 is SNHLY and CDR2 FYNNEI. CDR3 amino acids: CASRAGLAGDTQYF. The DNA of the CDR3 is TGTGCCAGCAGAGCAGGACTAGCAGGGGATACGCAGTATTTT.

The J gene is TRBJ2-7, the V gene TRBV5-4, with TRBD2 identical over 7 bases. CDR1 is SGHNT, CDR2 YYREEE, per germline (reference sequence). V lost 0 bases to trimming and J lost 2 bases; unmatched junction nucleotides: 2. The CDR3 runs to 14 residues. CDR3 sequence reads: CASSLEGGTYEQYF. In DNA form, the CDR3 reads TGTGCCAGCAGCTTGGAGGGAGGGACCTACGAGCAGTACTTC.

This clone was recorded once. The rearrangement uses TRBV9 and TRBJ2-3; possibly TRBD1 for D (6 bases). The CDR3 extends over 17 amino acids. Looked up from germline, CDR1 is SGDLS and CDR2 is YYNGEE. Trimming took off 4 bases at V and 1 base at J, with 19 bases between the two ends. The CDR3 is CASSSHQGDIGTDTQYF. In nucleotides, the CDR3 is TGTGCCAGCAGCTCACACCAAGGGGACATTGGCACAGATACGCAGTATTTT.

In this sample, this clone turned up once. The chain combines TRBV6-1 with TRBJ2-7, with 8 bases identical to TRBD2. Unmatched junction bases numbered 9, after V lost 6 bases and J lost 2 bases. The CDR3 has 15 residues. Germline V gene data show CDR1 as MNHNS and CDR2 as SASEGT. CDR3 amino acids: CASRRGAGDTYEQYF. CDR3 nucleotides: TGTGCCAGCAGGAGAGGAGCGGGAGATACCTACGAGCAGTACTTC.

The rearrangement joins TRBV28 to TRBJ2-4, with D tentatively TRBD1 (6 bases). The germline gives CDR1 MDHEN, CDR2 SYDVKM. The CDR3 has 16 amino acids. V gave up 6 bases and J gave up 1 base, with 16 bases separating them. The CDR3 coding sequence is TGTGCCAGCAGCCTATACAGGGATGCTGCCAAAAACATTCAGTACTTC. Residues: CASSLYRDAAKNIQYF.

The CDR3 sequence: CASSLAGTRGTEAFF. Written as DNA, the CDR3 is TGTGCCAGCAGCTTAGCGGGGACCAGGGGCACTGAAGCTTTCTTT. The chain joins TRBV7-2 to TRBJ1-1, with a possible D match to TRBD1 (6 bases). V lost 0 bases and J lost 4, with 12 bases in between. The CDR3 runs to 15 residues. Germline CDR1 and CDR2: SGHTA and FQGNSA.

The chain has TRBV5-1 and TRBJ1-1; D is perhaps TRBD1 (6 bases). Germline V lookup: CDR1 SGHRS, CDR2 YFSETQ. This CDR3 comprises 14 residues. V lost 8 bases, J lost 2 bases, and 16 bases lay in between. DNA of the CDR3: TGCGCCAGTTACACAGGGCCAAAAAACACTGAAGCTTTCTTT. Translation gives CASYTGPKNTEAFF.

Worth noting for this clone: A read error is likely here: a far larger clone is one base away. Different DNA sequences within this sample yield the same CDR3. V usage is TRBV6-1 and J usage is TRBJ1-1; TRBD1 matches 7 bases. The CDR3 spans 14 residues. Germline assignment: CDR1 MNHNS and CDR2 SASEGT. The DNA for the CDR3 is TGTGCCAGCTGTCGACAGGGTTCGTGGACTGAAGCCTTCTTT. This codes for CASCRQGSWTEAFF.

This clone was observed once. The genes are TRBV30 and TRBJ2-2; D is unresolved. This CDR3 spans 13 amino acids. Germline V gives CDR1 GTSNPN, CDR2 SVGIG (reference sequence). V lost 0 bases, J lost 8 bases, and 10 bases lay in between. Here the CDR3 reads CAWSVLGAGELFF. The CDR3 coding sequence is TGTGCCTGGAGTGTACTTGGCGCGGGGGAGCTGTTTTTT.

This chain uses TRBV14 with TRBJ2-1, with TRBD2 identical over 8 bases. CDR3 length equals 14 residues. V dropped 4 bases and J dropped 9; count of bases not matched to a gene: 8. The germline V gene has CDR1 SGHDN and CDR2 FVKESK. CDR3 in DNA: TGTGCCAGCAGCCTCACAGCGGGAGAGGCTGAGCAGTTCTTC. Translated, it gives CASSLTAGEAEQFF.

The chain carries TRBV6-1 and TRBJ2-5; D is possibly TRBD1 or TRBD2 (5 bases each). The assigned J gene may be wrong: the sequence end matches TRBJ2-7 better. The CDR3 runs to 13 residues. Germline loops: CDR1 MNHNS, CDR2 SASEGT. The CDR3 nucleotides read TGTGCCAGCAGTGACGACTTGGGGGACGAGCAGTACTTC. Its protein product is CASSDDLGDEQYF.

Note on this clone: At one end, the junction sequence differs from germline, possibly due to a read error. This CDR3 is also generated by other DNA sequences in the sample. The chain links TRBV6-5 to TRBJ2-7; 8 bases fit TRBD2. Germline CDR1 MNHEY, CDR2 SVGAGI. The CDR3 extends over 15 amino acids. CDR3 protein: CAGRESGRVSYEQYF. CDR3 coding DNA: TGTGCCGGCAGAGAAAGCGGGAGAGTCTCCTATGAGCAGTACTTC.

This chain joins TRBV28 and TRBJ2-7; D is unresolved. The CDR3 runs 13 residues. Trimming stripped 3 bases from V and 3 bases from J, with 9 bases between. The germline CDR1 and CDR2 sequences are MDHEN and SYDVKM. In nucleotides, the CDR3 is TGTGCCAGCAGTTTCGGCAGTTTCTACGAGCAGTACTTC. This sequence encodes CASSFGSFYEQYF.

The gene calls are TRBV5-4 and TRBJ1-2; 7 positions match TRBD1. The CDR3 is 14 residues long. The trim removed 6 bases at V and 7 bases at J, leaving 12 bases unmatched. The germline gives CDR1 SGHNT, CDR2 YYREEE (reference sequence). The CDR3 region has the DNA TGTGCCAGCACCTCCCCCGACAGGGCCGTTGGCTACACCTTC. This codes for CASTSPDRAVGYTF.

In the case of this clone: Other DNA sequences in the same sample also yield this CDR3. The chain recombines TRBV7-2 with TRBJ2-2, with TRBD2 matching over 9 bases. In germline, CDR1 is SGHTA, CDR2 FQGNSA. The CDR3 length is 14 residues. V lost 5 bases and J lost 5; bases outside the gene matches: 3. This chain's CDR3 is CASSPTSGTGELFF. In DNA form, the CDR3 reads TGTGCCAGCAGCCCAACTAGCGGGACCGGGGAGCTGTTTTTT.

The V call is TRBV7-6, the J call TRBJ1-2; no clear D. Germline V CDR1 and CDR2: SGHVS, FNYEAQ. V gave up 1 base and J gave up 2 bases, with 17 bases separating them. This CDR3 has 17 amino acids. The CDR3 DNA reads TGTGCCAGCAGCTTAGATGCCTACGGAGACGGCAACTATGGCTACACCTTC. It encodes CASSLDAYGDGNYGYTF.

This chain joins TRBV6-1 and TRBJ2-7, with 8 bases fitting TRBD1. The trim removed 6 bases at V and 7 bases at J, leaving 11 bases unmatched. This CDR3 comprises 14 residues. CDR1 is MNHNS and CDR2 is SASEGT in the germline V gene. CDR3 DNA sequence: TGTGCCAGCAGGGGACAGGCCGTAAGAAGGGAGCAGTACTTC. Protein product: CASRGQAVRREQYF.

CDR3 region: CATPICTGELFF. CDR3 coding DNA: TGCGCCACTCCAATATGCACCGGGGAGCTGTTTTTT. This chain connects TRBV23-1 to TRBJ2-2; D unresolved. TRBV23-1 is assigned to the ORF class and has an uncertain function. Deletions cut 10 bases from V and 4 bases from J, with 10 bases between. CDR3 size: 12 residues.

The chain recombines TRBV10-1 with TRBJ2-1; TRBD2 matches at 7 bases. V lost 7 bases and J lost 7; bases outside the gene matches: 10. The CDR3 sequence is 14 residues long. Per the germline V gene, CDR1 is WNHNN and CDR2 is SYGVQD (reference sequence). This CDR3 is CASTAASGRNEQFF. The CDR3 DNA sequence: TGCGCCAGCACCGCGGCTAGCGGACGGAATGAGCAGTTCTTC.

In its sample, this clone was seen many times. The chain employs TRBV7-8 and TRBJ2-2; D not certain. The germline V gene encodes CDR1 SGHVS and CDR2 FQNEAQ. V lost 2 bases, J lost 3 bases, and 7 bases lay in between. This CDR3 comprises 14 residues. CDR3 DNA sequence: TGTGCCAGCAGCTTATATGGGGACACCGGGGAGCTGTTTTTT. Translating it yields CASSLYGDTGELFF.